The 24 T cell receptor beta chains in this list originate from one sample, sequenced in a study of post-analysis software for immune sequencing data. Broader study findings: The five TRBV segments detected at higher frequency in patients than in controls included TRBV5-6, TRBV5-1 and TRBV20-1.

Sequencing libraries made from TCR beta cDNA carried unique molecular identifiers. TCRdb independently ran MiXCR on the PCR reads; one entry per CDR3 protein. The table has more than 450,000 distinct CDR3 sequences, 44% seen once. For these TCRs, the target antigens are not known. The sequencing sample was made of blood. The receptor set was obtained from a girl between 5 and 17 years old with multiple sclerosis.

This clonotype showed up just a few times. In DNA, the CDR3 is TGTGCCAGCGGACCGACGGTCAATCAGCCCCAGCATTTT. Translated: CASGPTVNQPQHF. V gene TRBV6-5 combines with J gene TRBJ1-5; unclear D gene. The CDR3 runs 13 residues. Germline V gene data show CDR1 as MNHEY and CDR2 as SVGAGI. V lost 8 bases, J lost 3 bases, and 11 bases lay in between.

The chain carries TRBV20-1 and TRBJ2-7, with 9 bases lining up with TRBD2. The CDR3 length is 13 residues. CDR1 DFQATT and CDR2 SNEGSKA come from the germline V gene (reference sequence). The V gene end was trimmed by 3 bases and the J gene end by 6 bases; junction bases not matched to a gene: 6. The CDR3 protein is CSARGLAACEQYF. The CDR3 nucleotides read TGCAGTGCTAGGGGACTAGCAGCCTGCGAGCAGTACTTC.

The chain carries TRBV3-1 and TRBJ2-5; D remains ambiguous. The DNA matches TRBJ2-7 better at its end, which makes the J call doubtful. The V gene's germline CDR1 is LGHDT and CDR2 YNNKEL (reference sequence). The CDR3 loop spans 15 amino acids. The CDR3 loop is CASSLSPAAAYEQYF. The CDR3 DNA is TGTGCCAGCAGCCTCAGTCCGGCGGCAGCCTACGAGCAGTACTTC.

The V and J genes are TRBV6-1 and TRBJ2-5; 7 bases line up with TRBD2. CDR3 length: 15 amino acids. The germline V gene encodes CDR1 MNHNS and CDR2 SASEGT. J gave up 11 bases and V 1 base, and 13 bases lay outside the gene matches. In DNA form, the CDR3 reads TGTGCCAGCAGTGAAGTCGAGGGAGGGAGCGACGATCAGTACTTC. It codes for CASSEVEGGSDDQYF.

The V and J genes are TRBV20-1 and TRBJ1-2, with 11 bases that match TRBD1. Germline CDR1 DFQATT, CDR2 SNEGSKA (reference sequence). Germline trimming cut 4 bases from V and 7 bases from J; bases unmatched to any gene: 8. The CDR3 length is 14 residues. The CDR3 region is CSATRTGGESGYTF. The CDR3 DNA is TGCAGTGCTACCAGGACAGGGGGCGAAAGTGGCTACACCTTC.

This sequence joins TRBV20-1 and TRBJ2-1, with TRBD2 matching 14 bases. The trim removed 4 bases at V and 0 bases at J, leaving 2 bases unmatched. The germline CDR1 and CDR2 sequences are DFQATT and SNEGSKA (reference sequence). The CDR3 spans 16 residues. The CDR3 coding sequence is TGCAGTGCTACTGGACTAGCGGGGGGCTCCTACAATGAGCAGTTCTTC. This gives the protein CSATGLAGGSYNEQFF.

The CDR3 loop is CASRRGLSTDTQYF. CDR3 bases: TGTGCCAGCAGGAGGGGGTTGAGCACAGATACGCAGTATTTT. The chain employs TRBV7-2 and TRBJ2-3, with TRBD1 as a possible D gene (6 bases). The CDR3 totals 14 residues. Germline CDR1 reads SGHTA; CDR2 reads FQGNSA. V was cut by 6 bases and J by 0 bases, with 10 bases left in between.

V and J are TRBV11-3 and TRBJ2-7; TRBD1 might be the D (6 bases). V gave up 2 bases and J gave up 2 bases, with 10 bases separating them. The CDR3 extends over 14 amino acids. Per the germline V gene, CDR1 is SGHNT and CDR2 is YENEEA. The CDR3 coding sequence is TGTGCCAGCAGCTTAACAGGGCCCCCCTACGAGCAGTACTTC. Translation gives CASSLTGPPYEQYF. The variable domain in full, completed from reference TRBV11-3 and TRBJ2-7, reads EAGVVQSPRYKIIEKKQPVAFWCNPISGHNTLYWYLQNLGQGPELLIRYENEEAVDDSQLPKDRFSAERLKGVDSTLKIQPAELGDSAVYLCASSLTGPPYEQYFGPGTRLTVT.

This clonotype appeared a few times. The chain combines TRBV5-6 with TRBJ2-3; no reliable D call. Looked up from germline, CDR1 is SGHDT and CDR2 is YYEEEE. The CDR3 has 14 amino acids. Trimming cost V 0 bases and J 5 bases, with 10 bases left between them. The CDR3 region has the DNA TGTGCCAGCAGCTTGGGTGAGGTTGGAGATACGCAGTATTTT. Translated, it gives CASSLGEVGDTQYF.

This clonotype was detected a few times. CDR3 coding DNA: TGCGCCAGCAGTTATCCGGGACAGGGGACCCAAGAGACCCAGTACTTC. Residues: CASSYPGQGTQETQYF. The V call is TRBV5-1, the J call TRBJ2-5, with 10 bases fitting TRBD1. Germline CDR1 and CDR2: SGHRS and YFSETQ. The CDR3 loop spans 16 amino acids. The V segment lost 5 bases and the J segment 1 base; nucleotides outside the gene matches: 8. The whole variable domain, filled in from reference TRBV5-1 and TRBJ2-5, reads KAGVTQTPRYLIKTRGQQVTLSCSPISGHRSVSWYQQTPGQGLQFLFEYFSETQRNKGNFPGRFSGRQFSNSRSEMNVSTLELGDSALYLCASSYPGQGTQETQYFGPGTRLLVL.

The rearrangement links TRBV10-2 to TRBJ1-1; no firm D call. The CDR3 extends over 14 amino acids. V lost 5 bases to trimming and J lost 4 bases, with 14 bases between them. Germline values: CDR1 WSHSY, CDR2 SAAADI. The CDR3 region is CASSTRRVTTEAFF. The CDR3 DNA reads as TGCGCCAGCAGTACCAGGAGGGTGACCACTGAAGCTTTCTTT.

The chain uses TRBV10-2 and TRBJ2-7; D is uncertain. Between the trimmed V and J ends, which lost 2 bases and 4 bases, there was a span of 15 bases. The CDR3 contains 15 residues. Germline lookup yields CDR1 WSHSY and CDR2 SAAADI. CDR3 coding DNA: TGCGCCAGCAGTGAGGGCCTCAAGGAAACGTACGAGCAGTACTTC. Residues: CASSEGLKETYEQYF.

This clonotype was detected only a few times. The chain is built from TRBV5-1 and TRBJ1-2; perhaps TRBD1 as D (6 bases). Trimming shortened V by 4 bases and J by 0 bases, and 13 bases separated the two germline ends. The germline CDR1 and CDR2 sequences are SGHRS and YFSETQ. CDR3 size: 15 residues. CDR3 region: CASSDRDKSNYGYTF. Here the CDR3 DNA reads TGCGCCAGCAGCGATCGGGACAAGTCTAACTATGGCTACACCTTC.

The chain is built from TRBV27 and TRBJ2-1; 9 bases are a match to TRBD2. Germline assignment: CDR1 MNHEY and CDR2 SMNVEV (reference sequence). This CDR3 region has 13 residues. J was trimmed by 8 bases and V by 8 bases; bases with no gene match: 7. The CDR3 loop reads CASGLAGADEQFF. The CDR3 DNA reads as TGTGCCAGCGGATTAGCGGGAGCCGATGAGCAGTTCTTC.

A few counts support this clonotype. This chain joins TRBV5-1 and TRBJ2-3, with 8 bases lining up with TRBD2. The CDR3 spans 14 residues. V was pared by 1 base and J by 13 bases, with 11 bases of the junction left unmatched. CDR1 is SGHRS and CDR2 is YFSETQ in the germline V gene. CDR3: CASSLRSEAGGEYF. CDR3 nucleotide sequence: TGCGCCAGCAGCTTGCGTTCCGAGGCGGGAGGCGAGTATTTT.

This chain uses TRBV5-1 with TRBJ2-5, with TRBD2 matching over 9 bases. V gave up 2 bases and J gave up 2 bases; unmatched junction bases: 7. Germline V gives CDR1 SGHRS, CDR2 YFSETQ. This CDR3 has 16 amino acids. CDR3 bases: TGCGCCAGCAGCTTCTCTCTAGCGGGGACTCAAGAGACCCAGTACTTC. It specifies CASSFSLAGTQETQYF.

The chain uses TRBV12-3 or TRBV12-4 and TRBJ2-5; 11 bases align to TRBD2. Judging by the DNA end, TRBJ2-7 fits better; the J call may be wrong. The CDR3 runs 13 residues. This CDR3 reads CATHGLAGGEQYF. The CDR3 region has the DNA TGTGCCACCCATGGGCTAGCGGGGGGCGAGCAGTACTTC.

CDR3 DNA: TGTGCCAGCAGTCCGAGGACTGGGTTTGGCTACACCTTC. Protein sequence: CASSPRTGFGYTF. The genes are TRBV6-6 and TRBJ1-2; no clear D. Germline lookup yields CDR1 MNHNY and CDR2 SVGAGI (reference sequence). The CDR3 length is 13 residues. V was pared by 5 bases and J by 7 bases, with 14 bases between.

The chain has TRBV10-3 and TRBJ2-1; D might be TRBD2 (6 bases). Germline V gives CDR1 ENHRY, CDR2 SYGVKD. The V gene lost 9 bases and the J gene lost 3 bases, with 9 bases spanning the gap. This CDR3 is built from 12 residues. In DNA form, the CDR3 reads TGTGCCATTTTGGGACTCTACAATGAGCAGTTCTTC. The encoded protein is CAILGLYNEQFF.

This clonotype occurred a few times. The rearrangement links TRBV12-3 or TRBV12-4 to TRBJ2-7, with unresolved D. Trimming took 1 base from V and 5 from J, leaving 6 bases between them. The CDR3 has 12 residues. CDR3 in DNA: TGTGCCAGCAGTTTAGTTATAAACGAGCAGTACTTC. Its translation: CASSLVINEQYF.

The V call is TRBV12-3 or TRBV12-4, the J call TRBJ2-3; tentatively, D is TRBD1 (7 bases). V lost 5 bases to trimming and J lost 0 bases, with 12 bases between them. The CDR3 contains 15 residues. CDR3 residues: CASSGGTESTDTQYF. The CDR3 DNA is TGTGCCAGCAGTGGGGGGACAGAGAGCACAGATACGCAGTATTTT.

This sequence joins TRBV9 and TRBJ1-1; weak D call: TRBD1 (6 bases). The CDR3 consists of 15 residues. The germline V gene has CDR1 SGDLS and CDR2 YYNGEE. With 4 bases removed from V and 1 base from J, the gap between germline ends came to 14 bases. The DNA for the CDR3 is TGTGCCAGCAGCCCCCGGACAGCCCCGAACACTGAAGCTTTCTTT. It translates to CASSPRTAPNTEAFF.

V and J are TRBV11-2 and TRBJ2-5; 7 nucleotides agree with TRBD2. The last part of the DNA fits TRBJ2-7 better; the J call may be wrong. This CDR3 has 14 amino acids. The V gene's germline CDR1 is SGHAT and CDR2 FQNNGV. The CDR3, as DNA: TGTGCCAGCAGGGCCGGGACTACACGCTACGAGCAGTACTTC. It encodes CASRAGTTRYEQYF.

This sequence joins TRBV29-1 and TRBJ2-1, with D tentatively TRBD1 or TRBD2 (6 bases each). Between the trimmed V and J ends, which lost 6 bases and 7 bases, there was a span of 16 bases. Germline V gene data show CDR1 as SQVTM and CDR2 as ANQGSEA. The CDR3 runs to 13 residues. DNA of the CDR3: TGCAGCGTGGGGGGCAGGGCGAGGAATGAGCAGTTCTTC. Its translation is CSVGGRARNEQFF.